Listed here are 5 T cell receptor beta chains from one sample, sequenced in a study of T cell repertoires in cytomegalovirus infection. One entry per CDR3 protein results from TCRdb running MiXCR on the reads. The table shows fewer than 1,000,000 distinct CDR3 sequences, with 31% occurring only once. The antigens of these receptors remain unknown. Sequenced material: cultured CD8+ T cells from PBMCs, taken from culture after CMV antigen stimulation. Source of these receptors: a human donor in good health (CMV status not recorded). Some clones in this sample may be carry-over from other donors' samples.

There are a few counts of this clonotype. The chain combines TRBV6-2 or TRBV6-3 with TRBJ2-7; 9 nucleotides match TRBD1. The CDR3 runs to 16 residues. CDR1 MNHEY and CDR2 SVGEGT come from the germline V gene. Trimming at V came to 6 bases and at J to 2 bases, leaving 11 bases not matched to a gene. CDR3 nucleotide sequence: TGTGCCAGCAGAATTGTGGGACAGGGAATACCCTACGAGCAGTACGTC. It is translated as CASRIVGQGIPYEQYV.

The J gene is TRBJ1-1, the V gene TRBV4-2; D is ambiguous. V was cut by 4 bases and J by 1 base, with 13 bases left in between. CDR1 is LGHNA and CDR2 is YNFKEQ in the germline V gene. This CDR3 is built from 15 residues. The CDR3 loop reads CASSPKVGKNTEAFF. The CDR3 nucleotides read TGTGCCAGCAGCCCCAAGGTCGGGAAGAACACTGAAGCTTTCTTT.

In this sample, this clonotype turned up many times. V and J are TRBV7-8 and TRBJ2-1; 10 bases are shared with TRBD1. The CDR3 totals 14 residues. With V trimmed by 3 bases and J by 7 bases, 3 bases remained unmatched. CDR1 is SGHVS and CDR2 is FQNEAQ in the germline V gene. CDR3 bases: TGTGCCAGCAGCTTCCCGGGACAGGGGAATGAGCAGTTCTTC. Its translation: CASSFPGQGNEQFF.

This clonotype was found a few times. The chain couples TRBV27 to TRBJ2-7, with TRBD1 matching 9 bases. After removal of 2 bases from V and 2 bases from J, the junction contained 4 bases not matched to a gene. There are 15 residues in the CDR3. Per the germline V gene, CDR1 is MNHEY and CDR2 is SMNVEV (reference sequence). Here the CDR3 DNA reads TGTGCCAGCAGTTTACACAGGGGGCTGGCCTACGAGCAGTACGTC. It is translated as CASSLHRGLAYEQYV.

The rearrangement uses TRBV7-9 and TRBJ2-2, with no clear D. Germline CDR1 reads SEHNR; CDR2 reads FQNEAQ (reference sequence). The CDR3 totals 12 residues. Trimming took 10 bases from V and 5 from J, leaving 11 bases between them. In DNA, the CDR3 is TGTGCCAACACCTCGGTGACCGGGGAGCTGTTTTTT. Its translation is CANTSVTGELFF.